This T cell receptor (beta chain) was profiled in a study of T cell repertoires in cytomegalovirus infection. Study summary: CMV infection plus the matching HLA type was flagged by public TCR beta signatures.

The CDR3 sequence is 16 residues long. Germline-derived CDR1 and CDR2 are SGHDN and FVKESK. Trimming took off 4 bases at V and 6 bases at J, with 19 bases between the two ends. Findings of the study overall: Dominant in the ex vivo response were TCR beta clonotypes restricted by HLA-C and specific for CMV.

This clonotype appeared a single time. What it recognizes is unknown. TCRdb processed the reads anew with MiXCR; each CDR3 protein has one entry. The repertoire holds hundreds of thousands of distinct CDR3 sequences, 24% seen once, with 6.5% to 10% in the top ten. This TCR was sampled from a human donor in good health (CMV status not recorded). Some clones in this sample may be carry-over from other donors' samples. The sample was CD8+ T cells from PBMCs. The genes are TRBV14 and TRBJ2-1; D unclear. CDR3 sequence (DNA): TGTGCCAGCAGCCGCTCCGTGGACCCCCCCGTCAATGAGCAGTTCTTC. Protein product: CASSRSVDPPVNEQFF.